A selection of T cell receptor beta chains follows, all from one sample in a study of breast tumors, draining lymph nodes, adjacent tissues. A single record per CDR3 protein comes from TCRdb applying MiXCR to the multiplex PCR reads. The table shows 13,000 or so distinct CDR3 sequences, with about 62% occurring only once. Sequenced: tumor-adjacent breast tissue. These receptors were taken from a female donor with breast cancer. Some clones in this sample may be carry-over from other donors' samples. Each CDR3 is given with its conserved first and last residue. A D gene is named only where the DNA matches it firmly. A row's size may be missing; if present it is once, few, many or a size class.

clone size,V gene,J gene,D gene,CDR3 protein,CDR3 DNA
-,TRBV13,TRBJ1-3,-,CASSLKGGYSGNTIYF,TGTGCCAGCAGCTTAAAGGGCGGCTACTCTGGAAACACCATATATTTT
-,TRBV19,TRBJ2-7,TRBD1,CASSTGQGPYEQYF,TGTGCCAGTAGTACAGGACAGGGTCCCTACGAGCAGTACTTC
-,TRBV29-1,TRBJ1-2,TRBD1,CSARGQGVNGYTF,TGCAGCGCCAGGGGACAGGGGGTAAATGGCTACACCTTC
-,TRBV7-6,TRBJ1-6,TRBD1,CASSPLQGGNSPLHF,TGTGCCAGCAGCCCCTTGCAGGGGGGTAATTCACCCCTCCACTTT
many,TRBV15,TRBJ1-5,-,CATSRDQLSVGNQPQHF,TGTGCCACCAGCAGAGACCAACTTAGCGTAGGCAATCAGCCCCAGCATTTT
many,TRBV7-9,TRBJ1-1,-,CASTDQGAFGALEAFF,TGTGCCAGCACCGACCAAGGGGCGTTTGGTGCCCTTGAAGCTTTCTTT
-,TRBV11-1,TRBJ2-5,-,CASSLVFLGQETQYF,TGTGCCAGCAGCTTAGTGTTTTTAGGCCAAGAGACCCAGTACTTC
few,TRBV29-1,TRBJ1-3,-,CSVEEPLGNTIYF,TGCAGCGTTGAAGAGCCCCTTGGAAACACCATATATTTT
-,TRBV12-3/TRBV12-4,TRBJ1-6,-,CASSAGRTNSPLHF,TGTGCCAGCAGTGCGGGACGGACCAATTCACCCCTCCACTTT
-,TRBV5-1,TRBJ2-7,TRBD1,CASSTAGGGFDEQYF,TGCGCCAGCAGCACCGCAGGGGGTGGCTTTGACGAGCAGTACTTC
-,TRBV7-6,TRBJ2-2,TRBD2,CASSFLAEVNTGELFF,TGTGCCAGCAGTTTCCTAGCGGAGGTGAACACCGGGGAGCTGTTTTTT
-,TRBV20-1,TRBJ1-5,-,CSAAWPGPNQPQHF,TGCAGTGCTGCATGGCCAGGACCCAATCAGCCCCAGCATTTT
medium-sized,TRBV5-6,TRBJ2-7,-,CASSPGPGTSEQYF,TGTGCCAGCAGCCCCGGACCTGGTACGAGTGAGCAGTACTTC
many,TRBV30,TRBJ1-5,-,CAFSRGAKTQPQHF,TGTGCCTTTTCCAGGGGCGCAAAGACTCAGCCCCAGCATTTT
many,TRBV5-1,TRBJ2-3,-,CASSSGSVGGVADTQYF,TGCGCCAGCAGCTCAGGTAGCGTTGGGGGTGTTGCAGATACGCAGTATTTT
-,TRBV7-3,TRBJ2-1,-,CASSVQAGGGNEQFF,TGTGCCAGCAGCGTCCAAGCAGGGGGGGGCAATGAGCAGTTCTTC
-,TRBV24-1,TRBJ2-2,-,CATSDSRVGYTGELFF,TGTGCCACCAGTGATTCGAGGGTAGGGTACACCGGGGAGCTGTTTTTT
many,TRBV28,TRBJ1-1,-,CASSLGLGEAFF,TGTGCCAGCAGCCTGGGATTGGGCGAAGCTTTCTTT
-,TRBV10-3,TRBJ2-1,-,CAITDPDDGNEQFF,TGTGCCATCACGGACCCTGACGATGGGAATGAGCAGTTCTTC
-,TRBV9,TRBJ2-3,TRBD2,CASSRLAGGTDTQYF,TGTGCCAGCAGCAGACTAGCGGGAGGGACAGATACGCAGTATTTT
medium-sized,TRBV29-1,TRBJ2-7,TRBD1,CSTGDRGYEQYF,TGCAGCACTGGGGACAGAGGCTACGAGCAGTACTTC
medium-sized,TRBV4-1,TRBJ2-1,-,CASSSDSSPYNEQFF,TGCGCCAGCAGTTCCGACAGTTCCCCCTACAATGAGCAGTTCTTC
-,TRBV5-5,TRBJ1-2,-,CASSYSPVSAFSF,TGTGCCAGCAGTTACAGCCCGGTTTCTGCCTTCTCCTTC
few,TRBV19,TRBJ2-3,TRBD2,CASSTPPGTTIVTQYF,TGTGCCAGTAGTACCCCACCCGGGACTACCATAGTTACGCAGTATTTT
large,TRBV5-1,TRBJ2-2,-,CASSLRNSGELFF,TGCGCCAGCAGCTTGCGAAACAGCGGGGAGCTGTTTTTT
-,TRBV6-2/TRBV6-3,TRBJ1-4,-,CASSANPKQGAGKLFF,TGTGCCAGCAGTGCCAACCCAAAACAGGGCGCCGGAAAACTGTTTTTT
-,TRBV5-1,TRBJ2-3,-,CASSLEGMGPDTQYF,TGCGCCAGCAGCTTGGAGGGAATGGGGCCAGATACGCAGTATTTT
-,TRBV7-2,TRBJ2-7,TRBD2,CASSPRLAGSSYEQYF,TGTGCCAGCAGCCCCAGACTAGCGGGATCCTCCTACGAGCAGTACTTC
-,TRBV2,TRBJ1-2,TRBD1,CASSDGQGDYGYTF,TGTGCCAGCAGTGATGGACAGGGGGACTATGGCTACACCTTC
-,TRBV19,TRBJ2-7,-,CASSIGLVESYEQYF,TGTGCCAGTAGTATAGGGCTAGTGGAATCCTACGAGCAGTACTTC
-,TRBV20-1,TRBJ1-1,-,CSAGGGRGRGNTEAFF,TGCAGTGCTGGAGGAGGAAGGGGCAGGGGCAACACTGAAGCTTTCTTT
many,TRBV6-1,TRBJ2-5,-,CASSPSGLSRETQYF,TGTGCCAGCAGTCCCTCCGGACTCTCGCGGGAGACCCAGTACTTC
many,TRBV7-9,TRBJ2-1,-,CASDEGSLKRRQFF,TGTGCCAGCGACGAGGGGTCCTTGAAGCGACGGCAGTTCTTC
many,TRBV20-1,TRBJ2-6,TRBD1,CSAPVPGQGPAGANVLTF,TGCAGTGCCCCCGTCCCGGGACAGGGACCCGCTGGGGCCAACGTCCTGACTTTC
-,TRBV15,TRBJ1-5,-,CATSSWGGNQPQHF,TGTGCCACCAGCAGTTGGGGAGGCAATCAGCCCCAGCATTTT
-,TRBV20-1,TRBJ2-3,-,CSARVGPTQYF,TGCAGTGCTAGAGTGGGGCCTACGCAGTATTTT
many,TRBV6-5,TRBJ2-1,-,CASSYHPSSNNEQFF,TGTGCCAGCAGTTATCACCCTAGCTCCAACAATGAGCAGTTCTTC
-,TRBV12-3/TRBV12-4,TRBJ2-2,TRBD2,CASSEVPGLAGVSGELFF,TGTGCCAGCAGTGAGGTCCCGGGACTAGCGGGAGTTAGCGGGGAGCTGTTTTTT
-,TRBV5-4,TRBJ2-7,TRBD1,CASSLSGTAEQYF,TGTGCCAGCAGCTTGTCGGGGACAGCCGAGCAGTACTTC
-,TRBV24-1,TRBJ1-4,-,CATSEAGESGEKLFF,TGTGCCACCAGTGAGGCAGGGGAATCTGGAGAAAAACTGTTTTTT
once,TRBV6-5,TRBJ1-2,-,CASSYQGPYGYTF,TGTGCCAGCAGTTACCAGGGCCCCTATGGCTACACCTTC
medium-sized,TRBV19,TRBJ1-6,TRBD1,CASSPLAGGGRNSPLHF,TGTGCCAGTAGTCCCCTTGCAGGGGGCGGGAGGAATTCACCCCTCCACTTT